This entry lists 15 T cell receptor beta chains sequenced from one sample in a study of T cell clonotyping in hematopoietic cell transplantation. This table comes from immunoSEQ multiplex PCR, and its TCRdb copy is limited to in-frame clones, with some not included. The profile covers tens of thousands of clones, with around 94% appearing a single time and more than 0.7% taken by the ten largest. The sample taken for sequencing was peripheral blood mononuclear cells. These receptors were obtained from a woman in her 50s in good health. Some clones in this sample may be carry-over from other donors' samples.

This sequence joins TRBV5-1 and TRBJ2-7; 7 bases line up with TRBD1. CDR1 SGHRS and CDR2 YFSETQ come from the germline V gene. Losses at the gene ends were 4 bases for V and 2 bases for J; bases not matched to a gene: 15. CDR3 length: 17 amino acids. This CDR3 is CASSALVDRGGPYEQYF. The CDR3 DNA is TGCGCCAGCAGCGCCCTCGTGGACAGAGGGGGCCCCTACGAGCAGTACTTC.

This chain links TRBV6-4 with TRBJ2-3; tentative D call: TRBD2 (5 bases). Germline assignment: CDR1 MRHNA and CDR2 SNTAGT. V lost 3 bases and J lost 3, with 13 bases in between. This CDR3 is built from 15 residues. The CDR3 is CASSEKGAATDTQYF. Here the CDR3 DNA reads TGTGCCAGCAGTGAGAAGGGAGCCGCGACAGATACGCAGTATTTT.

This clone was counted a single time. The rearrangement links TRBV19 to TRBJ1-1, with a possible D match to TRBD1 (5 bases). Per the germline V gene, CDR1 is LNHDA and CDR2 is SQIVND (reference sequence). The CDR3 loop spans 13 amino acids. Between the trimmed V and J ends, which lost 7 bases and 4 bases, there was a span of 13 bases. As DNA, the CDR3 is TGTGCCAGTACTTCAGGGATACGCACTGAAGCTTTCTTT. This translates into CASTSGIRTEAFF.

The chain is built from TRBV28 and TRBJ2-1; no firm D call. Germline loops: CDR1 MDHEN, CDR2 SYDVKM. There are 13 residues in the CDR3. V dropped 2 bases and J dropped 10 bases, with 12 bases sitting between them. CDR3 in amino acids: CASSLVYEEEQFF. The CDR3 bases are TGTGCCAGCAGTTTAGTATACGAGGAGGAGCAGTTCTTC.

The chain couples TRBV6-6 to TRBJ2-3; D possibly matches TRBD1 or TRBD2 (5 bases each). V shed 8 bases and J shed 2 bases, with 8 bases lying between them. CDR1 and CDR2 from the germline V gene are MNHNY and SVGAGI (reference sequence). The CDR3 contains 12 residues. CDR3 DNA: TGTGCCAGCGAGGGGTTCACAGATACGCAGTATTTT. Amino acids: CASEGFTDTQYF.

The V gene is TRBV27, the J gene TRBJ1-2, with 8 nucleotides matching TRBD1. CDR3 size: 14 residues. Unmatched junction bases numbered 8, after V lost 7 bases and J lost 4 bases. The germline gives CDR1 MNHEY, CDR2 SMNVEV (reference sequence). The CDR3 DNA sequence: TGTGCCAGCACCCGATCCGGGACAGGCTATGGCTACACCTTC. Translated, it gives CASTRSGTGYGYTF.

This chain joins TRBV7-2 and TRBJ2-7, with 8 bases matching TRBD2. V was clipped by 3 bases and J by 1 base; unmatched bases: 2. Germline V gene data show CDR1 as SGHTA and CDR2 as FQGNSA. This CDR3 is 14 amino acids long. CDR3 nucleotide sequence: TGTGCCAGCAGCTTGGGCGGGGGGTCCTACGAGCAGTACTTC. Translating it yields CASSLGGGSYEQYF.

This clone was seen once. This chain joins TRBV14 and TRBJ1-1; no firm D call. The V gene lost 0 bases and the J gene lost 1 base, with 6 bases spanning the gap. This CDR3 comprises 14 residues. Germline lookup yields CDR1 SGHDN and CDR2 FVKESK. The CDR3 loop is CASSQDHTNTEAFF. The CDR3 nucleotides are TGTGCCAGCAGCCAAGATCACACGAACACTGAAGCTTTCTTT.

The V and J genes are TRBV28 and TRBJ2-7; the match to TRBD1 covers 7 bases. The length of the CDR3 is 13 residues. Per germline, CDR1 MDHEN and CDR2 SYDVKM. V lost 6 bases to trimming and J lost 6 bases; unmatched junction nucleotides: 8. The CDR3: CASSLDRASEQYF. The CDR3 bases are TGTGCCAGCAGCCTTGACAGGGCTAGCGAGCAGTACTTC.

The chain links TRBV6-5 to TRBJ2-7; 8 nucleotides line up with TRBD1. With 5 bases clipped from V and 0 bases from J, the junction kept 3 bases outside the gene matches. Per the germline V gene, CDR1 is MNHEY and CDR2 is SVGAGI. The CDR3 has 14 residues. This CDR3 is CASSLGTGSYEQYF. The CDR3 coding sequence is TGTGCCAGCAGTCTCGGGACAGGCTCCTACGAGCAGTACTTC.

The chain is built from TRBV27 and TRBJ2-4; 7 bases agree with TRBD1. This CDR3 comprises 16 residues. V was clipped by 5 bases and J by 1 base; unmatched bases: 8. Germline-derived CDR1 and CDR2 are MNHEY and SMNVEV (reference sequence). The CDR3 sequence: CASSVRQGLAKNIQYF. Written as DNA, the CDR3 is TGTGCCAGCAGTGTACGACAGGGTTTGGCCAAAAACATTCAGTACTTC.

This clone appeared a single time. The CDR3 nucleotides read TGTGCCAGCAGCTTACAGGGGGAGACTGAAGCTTTCTTT. Translation: CASSLQGETEAFF. This chain joins TRBV7-8 and TRBJ1-1; TRBD1 matches at 7 bases. Trimming removed 2 bases from V and 5 bases from J; junction bases left unmatched: 2. This CDR3 has 13 amino acids. The germline V gene has CDR1 SGHVS and CDR2 FQNEAQ.

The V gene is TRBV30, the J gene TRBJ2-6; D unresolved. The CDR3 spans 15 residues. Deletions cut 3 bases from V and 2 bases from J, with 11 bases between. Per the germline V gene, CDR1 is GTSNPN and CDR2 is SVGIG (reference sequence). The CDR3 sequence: CAWRPRRAGANVLTF. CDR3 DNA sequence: TGTGCCTGGAGGCCCCGTAGGGCTGGGGCCAACGTCCTGACTTTC.

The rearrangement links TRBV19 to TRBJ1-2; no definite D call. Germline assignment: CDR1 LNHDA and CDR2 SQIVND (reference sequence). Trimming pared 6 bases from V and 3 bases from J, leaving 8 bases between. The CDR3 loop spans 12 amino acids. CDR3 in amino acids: CASSWTHYGYTF. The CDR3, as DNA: TGTGCCAGTAGCTGGACCCACTATGGCTACACCTTC.

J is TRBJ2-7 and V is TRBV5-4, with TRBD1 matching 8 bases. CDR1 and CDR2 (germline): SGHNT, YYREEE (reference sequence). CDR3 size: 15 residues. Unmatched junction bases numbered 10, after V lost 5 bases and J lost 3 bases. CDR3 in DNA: TGTGCCAGCAGTCTGGACAGGGAGGCCCTCTACGAGCAGTACTTC. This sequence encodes CASSLDREALYEQYF.